Below are 21 T cell receptor beta chains sequenced from a single sample in a study of cytomegalovirus exposure and HLA in healthy donors. With 60 Vbeta and 13 Jbeta primers, the PCR was carried out. The table came from immunoSEQ multiplex PCR; TCRdb's copy has only in-frame clones and leaves some out. Altogether about 100,000 clones are present, 81% being singletons, with the ten largest covering over 4%. Source material: PBMCs. The origin of the receptors is a woman aged 70-85 years in good health and CMV-seropositive.

This chain connects TRBV6-5 to TRBJ1-2; TRBD1 aligns across 7 bases. CDR3 size: 14 residues. The V gene end was trimmed by 6 bases and the J gene end by 8 bases; junction bases not matched to a gene: 12. Germline V CDR1 and CDR2: MNHEY, SVGAGI. CDR3 residues: CASRDSDRVPGYTF. CDR3 nucleotides: TGTGCCAGCAGAGATTCCGACAGGGTGCCCGGCTACACCTTC.

V gene TRBV7-2 combines with J gene TRBJ2-3, with a tentative D call TRBD2 (5 bases). V gave up 5 bases and J gave up 7 bases, with 16 bases separating them. Germline V CDR1 and CDR2: SGHTA, FQGNSA. This CDR3 comprises 14 residues. The CDR3 here is CASSPGESVYTQYF. CDR3 in DNA: TGTGCCAGCAGCCCCGGGGAGAGTGTGTATACGCAGTATTTT.

The sample holds a few counts of this clone. V gene TRBV7-9 combines with J gene TRBJ1-4, with D perhaps TRBD1 (6 bases). Germline V gene sequence: CDR1 SEHNR, CDR2 FQNEAQ (reference sequence). V was trimmed by 3 bases and J by 8 bases, leaving 10 bases between them. The length of the CDR3 is 13 residues. CDR3 sequence: CASSFGTNEKLFF. In DNA form, the CDR3 reads TGTGCCAGCAGCTTCGGGACAAACGAAAAACTGTTTTTT.

V is TRBV7-2 and J is TRBJ2-3; TRBD2 agrees at 7 bases. This CDR3 is 16 amino acids long. Germline CDR1 and CDR2: SGHTA and FQGNSA. V trimming: 1 base; J trimming: 11 bases; junction bases outside the gene matches: 15. CDR3 protein: CASSLGSGGGAQMQYF. DNA for the CDR3: TGTGCCAGCAGCTTAGGATCAGGCGGGGGTGCCCAGATGCAGTATTTT.

The genes are TRBV4-1 and TRBJ1-1; 9 nucleotides line up with TRBD1. From germline, CDR1 is MGHRA and CDR2 YSYEKL. The trim removed 3 bases at V and 5 bases at J, leaving 13 bases unmatched. The length of the CDR3 is 17 residues. CDR3 nucleotides: TGCGCCAGCAGCCAGTACGCCGGGACAGGGAAGGGAACTGAAGCTTTCTTT. Amino acid sequence: CASSQYAGTGKGTEAFF.

J is TRBJ2-7 and V is TRBV27, with D uncertain. Germline assignment: CDR1 MNHEY and CDR2 SMNVEV (reference sequence). The CDR3 extends over 13 amino acids. Deletions cut 2 bases from V and 5 bases from J, with 10 bases between. This chain's CDR3 is CASSLGGSNEQYF. The DNA for the CDR3 is TGTGCCAGCAGTTTAGGCGGTTCTAACGAGCAGTACTTC.

This clone was observed once. This chain uses TRBV11-1 with TRBJ2-1; 7 bases fit TRBD2. CDR3 length equals 12 residues. CDR1 is SGHAT and CDR2 is FQDESV in the germline V gene (reference sequence). With V trimmed by 5 bases and J by 12 bases, 7 bases remained unmatched. The chain's CDR3 is CASSRGRDRQFF. CDR3 nucleotides: TGTGCCAGCAGCCGGGGGAGGGACCGGCAGTTCTTC.

This clone has a single count. CDR3 in amino acids: CAWRTGTNQPQHF. In DNA, the CDR3 is TGTGCCTGGAGGACAGGGACGAATCAGCCCCAGCATTTT. The chain uses TRBV30 and TRBJ1-5, with TRBD1 matching over 7 bases. Germline lookup yields CDR1 GTSNPN and CDR2 SVGIG (reference sequence). J was trimmed by 4 bases and V by 3 bases; bases with no gene match: 3. The CDR3 sequence is 13 residues long. Full variable domain (missing parts from reference TRBV30 and TRBJ1-5): SQTIHQWPATLVQPVGSPLSLECTVEGTSNPNLYWYRQAAGRGLQLLFYSVGIGQISSEVPQNLSASRPQDRQFILSSKKLLLSDSGFYLCAWRTGTNQPQHFGDGTRLSIL.

This chain links TRBV7-2 with TRBJ2-7; TRBD1 is a possible D gene (5 bases). The ends were cut back, 3 bases at V and 5 bases at J, with 11 bases in the middle. CDR3 length: 13 residues. Germline-derived CDR1 and CDR2 are SGHTA and FQGNSA. CDR3 sequence (DNA): TGTGCCAGCAGCTTGCAGGGAAACGACGAGCAGTACTTC. The encoded protein is CASSLQGNDEQYF.

The chain uses TRBV5-1 and TRBJ2-7, with D possibly matching TRBD2 (6 bases). The CDR3 is made up of 15 amino acids. Germline V gene lookup returns CDR1 SGHRS and CDR2 YFSETQ. Trimming stripped 4 bases from V and 6 bases from J, with 20 bases between. CDR3 bases: TGCGCCAGCAGCGAATCTGGAGGGCCGGCCGCCGAGCAGTACTTC. It is translated as CASSESGGPAAEQYF.

The chain uses TRBV7-2 and TRBJ1-5, with D tentatively TRBD1 (6 bases). Germline CDR1 SGHTA, CDR2 FQGNSA. Trimming pared 4 bases from V and 1 base from J, leaving 17 bases between. The CDR3 spans 17 residues. The CDR3 DNA is TGTGCCAGCAGCTCGGGGGGAGGGGGTTGGAGCAATCAGCCCCAGCATTTT. Its protein product is CASSSGGGGWSNQPQHF.

V gene TRBV29-1 combines with J gene TRBJ2-2; D unclear. The CDR3 is 12 amino acids. V was pared by 3 bases and J by 6 bases, with 8 bases between. The germline V gene has CDR1 SQVTM and CDR2 ANQGSEA. The CDR3: CSVEIAAGELFF. The CDR3 DNA reads TGCAGCGTTGAGATCGCGGCCGGGGAGCTGTTTTTT.

The chain couples TRBV19 to TRBJ2-3; 9 bases map to TRBD2. The trim removed 5 bases at V and 3 bases at J, leaving 6 bases unmatched. This CDR3 has 15 residues. Germline lookup yields CDR1 LNHDA and CDR2 SQIVND (reference sequence). CDR3: CASSQRGARTDTQYF. The CDR3 region has the DNA TGTGCCAGTAGTCAGCGGGGGGCACGAACAGATACGCAGTATTTT. Full variable domain (outside the CDR3, taken from reference TRBV19 and TRBJ2-3): DGGITQSPKYLFRKEGQNVTLSCEQNLNHDAMYWYRQDPGQGLRLIYYSQIVNDFQKGDIAEGYSVSREKKESFPLTVTSAQKNPTAFYLCASSQRGARTDTQYFGPGTRLTVL.

This clone came up once. The junction differs from germline at one of its ends, possibly a read error. The chain's CDR3 is CANSDRGFSPLHF. CDR3 DNA: TGTGCCAACAGTGACAGGGGGTTTTCACCCCTCCACTTT. The chain has TRBV2 and TRBJ1-6, with TRBD1 matching over 9 bases. CDR1 is SNHLY, CDR2 FYNNEI, per germline. The length of the CDR3 is 13 residues.

The chain employs TRBV7-2 and TRBJ2-7; no clear D. V lost 1 base and J 0 bases, leaving 4 bases between the germline ends. CDR3 length: 13 residues. Germline CDR1 and CDR2: SGHTA and FQGNSA. The CDR3 loop is CASSLDYSYEQYF. CDR3 DNA: TGTGCCAGCAGCTTAGACTACTCCTACGAGCAGTACTTC.

The chain joins TRBV6-5 to TRBJ1-2, with TRBD1 as a possible D gene (6 bases). Germline V gene data show CDR1 as MNHEY and CDR2 as SVGAGI. This CDR3 contains 15 residues. The V gene lost 2 bases and the J gene lost 4 bases, with 14 bases spanning the gap. The CDR3 nucleotides are TGTGCCAGCAGTTACGATGGACAGCGCGGCTATGGCTACACCTTC. This translates into CASSYDGQRGYGYTF.

This clone was counted between two and nine times. The CDR3 coding sequence is TGCGCCAGCAGTGTCCGAGTCCCCTCAAGACTAGCGGGAGGCAGAGATACGCAGTATTTT. This gives the protein CASSVRVPSRLAGGRDTQYF. The J gene is TRBJ2-3, the V gene TRBV10-2; 13 positions match TRBD2. The V gene's germline CDR1 is WSHSY and CDR2 SAAADI. V shed 4 bases and J 5 bases; nucleotides not matched to a gene: 18. The CDR3 is 20 residues long.

V gene TRBV7-3 combines with J gene TRBJ2-5; 10 bases match TRBD1. This CDR3 has 14 amino acids. Trimming at V came to 5 bases and at J to 2 bases, leaving 2 bases not matched to a gene. In germline, CDR1 is SGHTA, CDR2 FQGTGA. In DNA form, the CDR3 reads TGTGCCAGCAGCCTGGGACAGGGGCAAGAGACCCAGTACTTC. Translating it yields CASSLGQGQETQYF.

The chain employs TRBV6-6 and TRBJ2-1, with a tentative D call TRBD2 (5 bases). CDR1 and CDR2 from the germline V gene are MNHNY and SVGAGI (reference sequence). The CDR3 totals 14 residues. V dropped 6 bases and J dropped 7 bases, with 16 bases sitting between them. CDR3 coding DNA: TGTGCCAGCAGACCGACGATCCAGCGGAATGAGCAGTTCTTC. Encoded protein: CASRPTIQRNEQFF.

The chain joins TRBV6-5 to TRBJ2-2; D perhaps matches TRBD1 (6 bases). Trimming cost V 8 bases and J 7 bases, with 17 bases left between them. CDR3 length: 14 amino acids. Per the germline V gene, CDR1 is MNHEY and CDR2 is SVGAGI. CDR3 sequence (DNA): TGTGCCAGCGCTTCAGACAGGATCGGCGGGGAGCTGTTTTTT. This sequence encodes CASASDRIGGELFF.

The chain is built from TRBV28 and TRBJ2-3; 9 bases fit TRBD1. V lost 3 bases, J lost 2 bases, and 3 bases stayed unmatched. The CDR3 covers 15 residues. From germline, CDR1 is MDHEN and CDR2 SYDVKM. The CDR3 reads CASSLGTGHTDTQYF. The CDR3 DNA reads TGTGCCAGCAGTTTGGGGACAGGGCACACAGATACGCAGTATTTT.